This is a list of T cell receptor beta chains from one sample in a study of blood T cells in healthy people across ages. TCRdb itself ran the 5' RACE reads through MiXCR, one entry per CDR3 protein. The sample records 800,000 or so distinct CDR3 sequences, around 25% being singletons. These data also formed part of another study, on T cells of mothers and their children.

The sequenced sample consisted of blood. Receptors were obtained from a boy aged 5-17 years in good health. Each CDR3 is given without its conserved first and last residue.

v_call cdr3_aa
TRBV28 ASSPNAGGSYEQC
TRBV6-5 ASSSFRGETQY
TRBV29-1 SVARTIYNEQF
TRBV6-6 ASRPGQGSLETQY
TRBV19 ASRNSIHEQY
TRBV6-5 ASSRREDNEQF
TRBV14 ASSQDEPFTGGATYEQY
TRBV28 ASSLRGTAKNIQY
TRBV28 ASSRRDRDTQY
TRBV7-8 ASSLDSETAYGYT
TRBV5-1 ASSLGRDGEKLF
TRBV3-1 ASSPEPGRPYEQY
TRBV20-1 SANLGGTYNEQF
TRBV20-1 SAQRIYNEQF
TRBV28 ASSLIDRVESGYT
TRBV29-1 SVLLGRETQY
TRBV2 ASSWGQLNYGYT
TRBV6-2/TRBV6-3 ASSYSGYGAPEEKLF
TRBV4-3 ASSQDPGDYYEQY
TRBV7-9 ASSLVVVRGETQY
TRBV27 ASSFGRGSGYEQY
TRBV20-1 SAMPSQHGRTIY
TRBV20-1 SAGTASGGTYEQY
TRBV4-3 ASSQDPGKVGSPLH
TRBV20-1 SARDGSASYNEQF
TRBV27 ASSSAKPPYEQY
TRBV14 ASSPDRVAEAF
TRBV13 ASTPLKENYGYT
TRBV5-1 ASSLSGEGPGEQY
TRBV5-1 ASSFGGLVETQY
TRBV9 ASSRTTFSYEQY
TRBV14 ASSPSYRVTNEKLF
TRBV20-1 SAERQDSSYEQY
TRBV7-2 ASSPTGGETQY
TRBV6-2/TRBV6-3 ASSYQFQETQY
TRBV29-1 SVPVRAGKEGLWGYT
TRBV7-9 ASSFPDGSSYNSPLH
TRBV20-1 SARDARDGGETQY
TRBV12-3/TRBV12-4 ASSPGGTPGANVLT
TRBV20-1 SGGAGAETQY
TRBV29-1 SASFLQNYNEQF
TRBV12-3/TRBV12-4 ASSPQGGFNQPQH
TRBV30 AWSVPPASGAQY
TRBV29-1 SVQGGLVSYNEQF
TRBV12-3/TRBV12-4 ASSPSQGAGPQETQY
TRBV27 ASSFDSASYEQY
TRBV7-9 ASRNGPGNEQF
TRBV4-1 ASSQDTGVDTQY
TRBV28 ASRDENIQY
TRBV28 ASSWTGDGYEQY
TRBV29-1 SFRGAYNEQF
TRBV12-3/TRBV12-4 ASSPTGGHGYT
TRBV20-1 SVLQGPHNEQF
TRBV29-1 SVEDRKLAGGIGETQY
TRBV18 ASSPEWRQTQY
TRBV29-1 SVSQGADTQY
TRBV7-3 ASSSSGSRGVANTGELF
TRBV7-2 ASVRLVGGDTQY
TRBV9 ASSRGGQTYEQY